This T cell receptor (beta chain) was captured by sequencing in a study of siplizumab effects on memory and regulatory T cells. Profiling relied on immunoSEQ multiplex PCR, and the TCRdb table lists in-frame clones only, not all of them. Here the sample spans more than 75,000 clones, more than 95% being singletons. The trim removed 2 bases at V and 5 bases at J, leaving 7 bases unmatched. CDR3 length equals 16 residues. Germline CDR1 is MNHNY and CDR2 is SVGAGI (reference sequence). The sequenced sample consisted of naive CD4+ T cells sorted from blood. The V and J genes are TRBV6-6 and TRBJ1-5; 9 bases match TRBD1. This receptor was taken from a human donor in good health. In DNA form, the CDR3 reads TGTGCCAGCAGTTACACATACAGGGGGCCGGATCAGCCCCAGCATTTT. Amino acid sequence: CASSYTYRGPDQPQHF.